The 17 T cell receptor beta chains below come from one sample, sequenced in a study of regulatory T cells in long-lasting Graves disease. With iRepertoire HTBI primers and Arm-PCR of CDR3 regions, TCR beta libraries were built. From the multiplex PCR reads, TCRdb called clonotypes with MiXCR, one entry per CDR3 protein. The table records hundreds of thousands of distinct CDR3 sequences, 15% of them present only once. Specified time point: newly diagnosed GD, antithyroid drugs for less than 3 months. Generation of the TCR library employed RNA extracted from PBMCs. These data were also filed under a second study, of T cells in Graves' hyperthyroidism and ophthalmopathy.

The starting material was peripheral blood mononuclear cells (PBMCs), obtained at new diagnosis, from a patient treated with antithyroid drugs. Receptor source: a woman in her forties with Graves disease.

For this clonotype: Given a much more abundant clone one base away, this may be a read error. The chain combines TRBV3-1 with TRBJ2-7, with D unresolved. CDR3 length equals 14 residues. Per germline, CDR1 LGHDT and CDR2 YNNKEL (reference sequence). This CDR3 is CASSQGHGTYGQYF. Here the CDR3 DNA reads TGTGCCAGCAGCCAGGGTCACGGAACCTACGGGCAGTACTTC.

The chain has TRBV2 and TRBJ1-1; D uncertain. Germline CDR1 reads SNHLY; CDR2 reads FYNNEI. Trimming removed 6 bases from V and 1 base from J, with 12 bases in between. The length of the CDR3 is 14 residues. This chain's CDR3 is CASSWTGENTEAFF. The CDR3 DNA reads TGTGCCAGCAGCTGGACCGGGGAGAACACTGAAGCTTTCTTT.

As to this clonotype: A read error may be the cause here, since a much bigger clone is one base away. The chain couples TRBV28 to TRBJ1-2; 9 bases line up with TRBD1. The length of the CDR3 is 15 residues. The germline V gene has CDR1 MDHEN and CDR2 SYDVKM. The CDR3 spells CTSQDRGLKWNGYTF. The CDR3, as DNA: TGTACCAGCCAGGACAGGGGCCTGAAGTGGAATGGCTACACCTTC.

At least ten counts were recorded for this clonotype. The V gene is TRBV20-1, the J gene TRBJ2-2; TRBD1 might be the D (5 bases). The CDR3 covers 16 residues. Germline V CDR1 and CDR2: DFQATT, SNEGSKA (reference sequence). With 3 bases removed from V and 2 bases from J, the gap between germline ends came to 16 bases. The CDR3, as DNA: TGCAGTGCTAGCGCCCCCGGCCAGGGAAACACCGGGGAGCTGTTTTTT. Protein: CSASAPGQGNTGELFF.

This clonotype showed up many times. The chain carries TRBV27 and TRBJ2-3, with D possibly matching TRBD1 (5 bases). The CDR3 has 15 residues. The ends were cut back, 5 bases at V and 0 bases at J, with 12 bases in the middle. Germline loops: CDR1 MNHEY, CDR2 SMNVEV (reference sequence). The DNA of the CDR3 is TGTGCCAGCAGTCGACAGCTTCCTAGCACAGATACGCAGTATTTT. Protein product: CASSRQLPSTDTQYF.

V usage is TRBV7-6 and J usage is TRBJ2-7; D is unresolved. Deletions cut 1 base from V and 5 bases from J, with 9 bases between. Germline V CDR1 and CDR2: SGHVS, FNYEAQ. The CDR3 contains 13 residues. CDR3 loop: CASSLEEVDEQYF. The CDR3 DNA reads as TGTGCCAGCAGCTTAGAGGAAGTAGACGAGCAGTACTTC.

This chain connects TRBV9 to TRBJ2-1; TRBD2 agrees at 9 bases. Germline CDR1 reads SGDLS; CDR2 reads YYNGEE. CDR3 length: 18 residues. Trimming at V came to 0 bases and at J to 6 bases, leaving 13 bases not matched to a gene. CDR3 in amino acids: CASSVGGVAGVSGNEQFF. CDR3 bases: TGTGCCAGCAGCGTAGGGGGGGTAGCGGGAGTGTCAGGCAATGAGCAGTTCTTC.

This clonotype was seen repeatedly, ten times or more. V gene TRBV2 combines with J gene TRBJ1-2; possibly TRBD1 for D (5 bases). This CDR3 has 12 amino acids. The germline V and J ends were trimmed by 6 bases and 9 bases, with 14 bases remaining between them. Germline-derived CDR1 and CDR2 are SNHLY and FYNNEI. The CDR3, as DNA: TGTGCCAGCAGCGGGGGGGGGAGACGCTACACCTTC. It codes for CASSGGGRRYTF.

This clonotype was counted ten times or more. V gene TRBV30 combines with J gene TRBJ2-7; possibly TRBD1 for D (6 bases). The V gene lost 1 base and the J gene lost 9 bases, with 10 bases spanning the gap. The CDR3 is made up of 11 amino acids. Per the germline V gene, CDR1 is GTSNPN and CDR2 is SVGIG (reference sequence). The chain's CDR3 is CAWSEAGVQYF. The CDR3 coding sequence is TGTGCCTGGAGTGAGGCAGGGGTGCAGTACTTC. The full variable domain, in which reference TRBV30 and TRBJ2-7 provide the parts outside the CDR3, is SQTIHQWPATLVQPVGSPLSLECTVEGTSNPNLYWYRQAAGRGLQLLFYSVGIGQISSEVPQNLSASRPQDRQFILSSKKLLLSDSGFYLCAWSEAGVQYFGPGTRLTVT.

There are many counts of this clonotype. The chain couples TRBV28 to TRBJ2-7, with 8 bases aligning to TRBD2. Germline-derived CDR1 and CDR2 are MDHEN and SYDVKM. The CDR3 loop spans 17 amino acids. V shed 2 bases, J shed 1 base, and the junction held 10 bases outside the gene matches. CDR3 region: CASSLSTSGSHSYEQYF. Here the CDR3 DNA reads TGTGCCAGCAGTTTAAGTACTAGCGGTTCCCATTCCTACGAGCAGTACTTC.

The genes are TRBV12-3 or TRBV12-4 and TRBJ2-3; maybe TRBD2 (6 bases). V lost 7 bases and J lost 1, with 12 bases in between. This CDR3 has 14 residues. Written as DNA, the CDR3 is TGTGCCAGCAAGGCCCAGCGGGGCACAGATACGCAGTATTTT. Its translation is CASKAQRGTDTQYF.

Many counts were recorded for this clonotype. V and J are TRBV28 and TRBJ2-7; 10 bases match TRBD1. CDR3 length: 15 residues. Germline CDR1 and CDR2: MDHEN and SYDVKM. With 3 bases clipped from V and 5 bases from J, the junction kept 7 bases outside the gene matches. This CDR3 reads CASSFTGTGEDEQYF. As DNA, the CDR3 is TGTGCCAGCAGTTTCACCGGGACAGGGGAGGACGAGCAGTACTTC.

This clonotype was seen a handful of times. Being one base from a much bigger clone, this may be a read error. The gene calls are TRBV2 and TRBJ2-3; D is unresolved. The DNA end is a closer match to TRBJ2-7, so the J assignment may be wrong. Germline CDR1 reads SNHLY; CDR2 reads FYNNEI. CDR3 length equals 13 residues. DNA for the CDR3: TGTGCCAGCAGTGAAGGCATGCCCTACGAGCAGTACTTC. Translation: CASSEGMPYEQYF.

At least ten counts were recorded for this clonotype. The chain recombines TRBV30 with TRBJ2-1; no clear D. This CDR3 region has 13 residues. V was shortened by 1 base and J by 4 bases, with 8 bases between the two germline ends. From germline, CDR1 is GTSNPN and CDR2 SVGIG (reference sequence). The CDR3, as DNA: TGTGCCTGGAGTGGTGATGGGTACAATGAGCAGTTCTTC. Protein product: CAWSGDGYNEQFF. The full variable domain, completed using reference TRBV30 and TRBJ2-1, is SQTIHQWPATLVQPVGSPLSLECTVEGTSNPNLYWYRQAAGRGLQLLFYSVGIGQISSEVPQNLSASRPQDRQFILSSKKLLLSDSGFYLCAWSGDGYNEQFFGPGTRLTVL.

About this clonotype: A read error may explain this, as a much larger clone is one base away. The chain employs TRBV2 and TRBJ2-5, with D possibly matching TRBD2 (5 bases). The J call may be faulty, since TRBJ2-1 better matches the DNA end. CDR1 is SNHLY and CDR2 is FYNNEI in the germline V gene. This CDR3 is 17 amino acids long. CDR3 bases: TGTGTCAGCAGTGCCTCGCGTCTAGCCCAAGAAGGTAGTGAGCAGTTCTTC. Residues: CVSSASRLAQEGSEQFF.

This clonotype has at least ten counts. The chain carries TRBV11-2 and TRBJ2-1; 10 positions match TRBD1. From germline, CDR1 is SGHAT and CDR2 FQNNGV. This CDR3 spans 14 amino acids. V was clipped by 7 bases and J by 4 bases; unmatched bases: 4. The CDR3 sequence is CASTRTGGYNEQFF. CDR3 DNA: TGTGCCAGCACCCGGACAGGGGGTTACAATGAGCAGTTCTTC.

The sample holds many counts of this clonotype. The rearrangement joins TRBV10-3 to TRBJ2-1; 8 bases align to TRBD1. The V gene's germline CDR1 is ENHRY and CDR2 SYGVKD. After removal of 10 bases from V and 4 bases from J, the junction contained 9 bases not matched to a gene. CDR3 length equals 14 residues. CDR3 coding DNA: TGTGCCACTAGCTCGGACAGGGCTTACAATGAGCAGTTCTTC. Translated, it gives CATSSDRAYNEQFF.